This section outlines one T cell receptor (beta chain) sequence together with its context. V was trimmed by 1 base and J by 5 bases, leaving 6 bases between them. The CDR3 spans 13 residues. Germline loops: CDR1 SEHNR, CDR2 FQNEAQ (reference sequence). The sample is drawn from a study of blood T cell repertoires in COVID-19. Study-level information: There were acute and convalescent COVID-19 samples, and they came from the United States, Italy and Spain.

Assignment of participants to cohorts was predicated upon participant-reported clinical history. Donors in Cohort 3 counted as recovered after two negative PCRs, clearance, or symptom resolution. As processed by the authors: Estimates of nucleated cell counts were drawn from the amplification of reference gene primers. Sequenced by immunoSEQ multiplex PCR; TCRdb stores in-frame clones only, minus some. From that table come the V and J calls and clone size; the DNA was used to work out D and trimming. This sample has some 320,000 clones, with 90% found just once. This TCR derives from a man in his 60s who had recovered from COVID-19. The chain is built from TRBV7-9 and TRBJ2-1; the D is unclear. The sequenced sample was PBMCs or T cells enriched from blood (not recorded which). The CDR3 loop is CASSLVRDNEQFF. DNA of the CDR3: TGTGCCAGCAGCTTAGTACGGGACAATGAGCAGTTCTTC. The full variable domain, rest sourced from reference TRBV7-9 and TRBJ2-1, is DTGVSQNPRHKITKRGQNVTFRCDPISEHNRLYWYRQTLGQGPEFLTYFQNEAQLEKSRLLSDRFSAERPKGSFSTLEIQRTEQGDSAMYLCASSLVRDNEQFFGPGTRLTVL.